This T cell receptor beta chain was sequenced during a study of Graves' ophthalmopathy and Graves' hyperthyroidism. J was trimmed by 5 bases and V by 2 bases; bases with no gene match: 9. Germline V gene data show CDR1 as MDHEN and CDR2 as SYDVKM. This CDR3 comprises 17 residues. This clonotype was detected a few times. RNA served as the template for amplifying TCR beta CDR3 regions. Following a first-round RT-PCR that used HTBI primers, a second-round multiplex PCR was carried out. One entry per CDR3 protein results from TCRdb running MiXCR on the multiplex PCR reads. The sample lists about 220,000 distinct CDR3 sequences; around a fifth were seen once.

Sequencing input: peripheral blood. This sequence joins TRBV28 and TRBJ2-5, with 12 positions matching TRBD1. This receptor was taken from a woman in her fifties or sixties with Graves' ophthalmopathy. CDR3 bases: TGTGCCAGCAGTTTAGGCGGGGGACAGGGGGCCGGGGAGACCCAGTACTTC. As protein: CASSLGGGQGAGETQYF.